This paragraph covers one T cell receptor (beta chain) sequence. The source of the sample is a study of blood T cells in healthy people across ages. It was with a sample-barcoded 5' primer and a J-beta primer mix that a second PCR of roughly 7 to 12 cycles was run. Carrying 12 random nucleotides, a template-switch adaptor labeled each individual cDNA molecule. MiXCR, run by TCRdb on the 5' RACE reads, gives a single entry per CDR3 protein. This table has 1.5 million or so distinct CDR3 sequences, about 45% appearing once. V lost 5 bases, J lost 6 bases, and 15 bases lay in between. This CDR3 is built from 14 residues. Germline V lookup: CDR1 SGHTA, CDR2 FQGNSA.

Sequenced input: blood. This sequence originates from a woman younger than 30 in good health. The rearrangement joins TRBV7-2 to TRBJ2-3; perhaps TRBD2 as D (6 bases). The CDR3 DNA reads as TGTGCCAGCAGCCCCGTGGGGGGACTTGATACGCAGTATTTT. It encodes CASSPVGGLDTQYF.